Sequencing of this T cell receptor (beta chain) was carried out in a study of blood T cells in healthy people across ages. Overall study context: About one barcoded beta molecule was captured per two T cells (by template switching).

This CDR3 region has 14 residues. The germline V and J ends were trimmed by 1 base and 9 bases, with 16 bases remaining between them. Germline lookup yields CDR1 DFQATT and CDR2 SNEGSKA (reference sequence). Study-level results: PBMC samples, being unsorted, prevented any conclusive comparison of naive and antigen-experienced cells.

A second PCR, run for about 6 to 11 cycles, used a sample-barcoded 5' primer plus a J-beta primer mix. In TCRdb, the 5' RACE reads were re-called with MiXCR into one record per CDR3 protein. The sample carries about 970,000 distinct CDR3 sequences, about 53% recorded once. Of note for this clonotype: What it binds is unknown.

This chain joins TRBV20-1 and TRBJ2-1; weak D call: TRBD1 (6 bases). This sequence originates from a woman between 55 and 75 years old in good health. The sequencing sample was made of blood. CDR3 amino acids: CSARGQGITGEQFF. In nucleotides, the CDR3 is TGCAGTGCTAGAGGGCAGGGGATTACCGGTGAGCAGTTCTTC.